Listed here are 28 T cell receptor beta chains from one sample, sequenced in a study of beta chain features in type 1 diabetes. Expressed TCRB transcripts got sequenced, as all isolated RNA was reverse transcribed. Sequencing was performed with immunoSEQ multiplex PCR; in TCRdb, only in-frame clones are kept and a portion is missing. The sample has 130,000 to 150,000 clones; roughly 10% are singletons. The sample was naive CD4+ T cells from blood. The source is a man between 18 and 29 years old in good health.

The CDR3 DNA sequence: TGTGCCGGCACGGACACGAACACCGGGGAGCTGTTTTTT. Encoded protein: CAGTDTNTGELFF. The chain couples TRBV19 to TRBJ2-2, with D perhaps matching TRBD1 (5 bases). Germline CDR1 is LNHDA and CDR2 is SQIVND (reference sequence). The length of the CDR3 is 13 residues. Trimming removed 11 bases from V and 0 bases from J, with 10 bases in between. The entire variable domain, with the rest obtained from reference TRBV19 and TRBJ2-2, is as follows: DGGITQSPKYLFRKEGQNVTLSCEQNLNHDAMYWYRQDPGQGLRLIYYSQIVNDFQKGDIAEGYSVSREKKESFPLTVTSAQKNPTAFYLCAGTDTNTGELFFGEGSRLTVL.

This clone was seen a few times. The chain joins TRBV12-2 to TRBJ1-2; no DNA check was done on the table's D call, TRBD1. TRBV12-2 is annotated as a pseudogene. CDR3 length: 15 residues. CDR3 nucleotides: TGTGCAAGTCGCCCCCGGGGACATAATAACTATGGCTACACCTTC. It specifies CASRPRGHNNYGYTF.

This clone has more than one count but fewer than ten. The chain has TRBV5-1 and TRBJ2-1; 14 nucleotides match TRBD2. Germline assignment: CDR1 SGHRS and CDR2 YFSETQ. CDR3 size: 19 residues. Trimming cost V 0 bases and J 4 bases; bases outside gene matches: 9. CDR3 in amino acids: CASSLAPGTSGGAYNEQFF. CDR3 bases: TGCGCCAGCAGCTTGGCCCCTGGGACTAGCGGGGGCGCGTACAATGAGCAGTTCTTC.

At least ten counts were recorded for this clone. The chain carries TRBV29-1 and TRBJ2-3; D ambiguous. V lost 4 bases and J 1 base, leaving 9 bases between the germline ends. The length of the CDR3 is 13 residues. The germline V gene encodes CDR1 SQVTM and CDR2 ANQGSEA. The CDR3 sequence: CSVVRAGTDTQYF. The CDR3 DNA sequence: TGCAGCGTTGTCCGCGCTGGCACAGATACGCAGTATTTT.

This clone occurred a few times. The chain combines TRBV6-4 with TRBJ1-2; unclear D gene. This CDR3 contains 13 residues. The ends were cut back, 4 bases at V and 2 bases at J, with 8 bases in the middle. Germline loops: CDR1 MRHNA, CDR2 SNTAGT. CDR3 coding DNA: TGTGCCAGCAGTGGAGGATCCAACTATGGCTACACCTTC. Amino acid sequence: CASSGGSNYGYTF.

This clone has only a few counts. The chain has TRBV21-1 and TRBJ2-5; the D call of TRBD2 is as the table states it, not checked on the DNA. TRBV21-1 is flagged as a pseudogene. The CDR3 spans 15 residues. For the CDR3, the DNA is TGTGCCAGCATATTCGGCGGGGGGGTCCTAGAGACCCAGTACTTC. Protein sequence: CASIFGGGVLETQYF.

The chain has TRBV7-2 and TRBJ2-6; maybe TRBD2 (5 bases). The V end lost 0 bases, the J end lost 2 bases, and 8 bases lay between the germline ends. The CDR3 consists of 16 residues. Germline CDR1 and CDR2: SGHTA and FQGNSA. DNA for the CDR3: TGTGCCAGCAGCTTAGCGCTAGCTGCTGGGGCCAACGTCCTGACTTTC. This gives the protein CASSLALAAGANVLTF.

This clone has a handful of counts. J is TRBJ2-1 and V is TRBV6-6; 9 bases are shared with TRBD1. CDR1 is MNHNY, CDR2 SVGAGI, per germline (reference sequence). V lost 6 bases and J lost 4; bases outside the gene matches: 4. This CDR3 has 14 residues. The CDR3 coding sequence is TGTGCCAGCAGAACCGGGACAGGGTACAATGAGCAGTTCTTC. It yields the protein CASRTGTGYNEQFF.

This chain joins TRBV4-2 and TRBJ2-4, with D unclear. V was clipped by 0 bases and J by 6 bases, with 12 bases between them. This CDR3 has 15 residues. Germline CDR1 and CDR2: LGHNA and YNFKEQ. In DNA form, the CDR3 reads TGTGCCAGCAGCCAAGATGCCAGGTTGTTAAACATTCAGTACTTC. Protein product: CASSQDARLLNIQYF.

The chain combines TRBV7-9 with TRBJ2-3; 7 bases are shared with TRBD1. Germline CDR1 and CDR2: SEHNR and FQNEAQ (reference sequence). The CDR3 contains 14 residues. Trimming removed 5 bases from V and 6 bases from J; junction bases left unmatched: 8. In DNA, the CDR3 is TGTGCCAGCAGCACTCGACAGGGTTCCGATACGCAGTATTTT. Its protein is CASSTRQGSDTQYF.

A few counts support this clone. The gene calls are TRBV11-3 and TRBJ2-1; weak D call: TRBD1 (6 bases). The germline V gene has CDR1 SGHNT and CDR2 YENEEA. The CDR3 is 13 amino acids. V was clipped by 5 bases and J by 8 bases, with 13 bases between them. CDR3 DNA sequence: TGTGCCAGCAGCGGACAGCTCGGATATGAGCAGTTCTTC. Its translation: CASSGQLGYEQFF.

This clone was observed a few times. The CDR3 here is CASSVGGPGGPQPQHF. The CDR3 DNA sequence: TGTGCCAGCAGTGTAGGGGGGCCAGGGGGCCCTCAGCCCCAGCATTTT. The rearrangement links TRBV25-1 to TRBJ1-5; TRBD1 agrees at 8 bases. The CDR3 is made up of 16 amino acids. Germline V gene data show CDR1 as MGHDK and CDR2 as SYGVNS. With 4 bases clipped from V and 6 bases from J, the junction kept 11 bases outside the gene matches.

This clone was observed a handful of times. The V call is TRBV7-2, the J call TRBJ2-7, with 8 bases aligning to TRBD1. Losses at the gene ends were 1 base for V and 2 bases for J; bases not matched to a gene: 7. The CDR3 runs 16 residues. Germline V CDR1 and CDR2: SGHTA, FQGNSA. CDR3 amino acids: CASSLVNTRGPYEQYF. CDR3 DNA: TGTGCCAGCAGCTTAGTGAACACCAGGGGGCCCTACGAGCAGTACTTC.

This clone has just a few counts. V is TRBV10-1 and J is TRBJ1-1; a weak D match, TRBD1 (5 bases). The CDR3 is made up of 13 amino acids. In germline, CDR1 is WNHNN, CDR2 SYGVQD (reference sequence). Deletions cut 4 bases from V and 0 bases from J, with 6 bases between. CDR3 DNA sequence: TGCGCCAGCAGTGGACAGATGAACACTGAAGCTTTCTTT. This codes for CASSGQMNTEAFF.

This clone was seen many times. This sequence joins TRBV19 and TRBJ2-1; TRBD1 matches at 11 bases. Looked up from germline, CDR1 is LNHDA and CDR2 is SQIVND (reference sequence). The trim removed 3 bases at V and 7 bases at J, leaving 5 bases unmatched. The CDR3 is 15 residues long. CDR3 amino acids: CASSIGTGGKNEQFF. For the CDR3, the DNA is TGTGCCAGTAGTATTGGGACAGGGGGTAAAAATGAGCAGTTCTTC.

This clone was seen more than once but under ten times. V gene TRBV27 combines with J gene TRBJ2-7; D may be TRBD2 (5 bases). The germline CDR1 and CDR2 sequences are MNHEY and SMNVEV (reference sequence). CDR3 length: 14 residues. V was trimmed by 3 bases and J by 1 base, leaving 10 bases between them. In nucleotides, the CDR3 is TGTGCCAGCAGTTTCGAGCGGTTGTCCTACGAGCAGTACTTC. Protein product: CASSFERLSYEQYF.

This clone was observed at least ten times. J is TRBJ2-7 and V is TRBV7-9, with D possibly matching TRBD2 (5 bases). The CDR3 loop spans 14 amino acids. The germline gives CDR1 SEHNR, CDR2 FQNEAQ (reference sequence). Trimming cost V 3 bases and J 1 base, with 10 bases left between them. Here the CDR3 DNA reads TGTGCCAGCAGCTTCGCCGGAGGATCCTACGAGCAGTACTTC. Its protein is CASSFAGGSYEQYF.

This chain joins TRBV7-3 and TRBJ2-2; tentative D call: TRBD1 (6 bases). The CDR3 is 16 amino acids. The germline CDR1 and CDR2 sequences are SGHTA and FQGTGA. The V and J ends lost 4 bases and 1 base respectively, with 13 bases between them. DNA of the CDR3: TGTGCCAGCAGCTCGCCGGGACACCTGAACACCGGGGAGCTGTTTTTT. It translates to CASSSPGHLNTGELFF.

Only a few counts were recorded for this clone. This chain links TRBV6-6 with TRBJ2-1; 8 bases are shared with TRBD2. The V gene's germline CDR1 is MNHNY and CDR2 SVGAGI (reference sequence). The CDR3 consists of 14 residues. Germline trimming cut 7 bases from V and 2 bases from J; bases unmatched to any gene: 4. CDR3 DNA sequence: TGTGCCAGCACCTATAGCGGGACCTACAATGAGCAGTTCTTC. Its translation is CASTYSGTYNEQFF.

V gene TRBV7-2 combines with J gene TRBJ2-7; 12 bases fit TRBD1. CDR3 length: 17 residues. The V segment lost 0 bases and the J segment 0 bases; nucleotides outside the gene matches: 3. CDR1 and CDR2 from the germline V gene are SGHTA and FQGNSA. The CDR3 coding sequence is TGTGCCAGCAGCTTAGCGGGACAGGGGGCTCTCTCCTACGAGCAGTACTTC. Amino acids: CASSLAGQGALSYEQYF.

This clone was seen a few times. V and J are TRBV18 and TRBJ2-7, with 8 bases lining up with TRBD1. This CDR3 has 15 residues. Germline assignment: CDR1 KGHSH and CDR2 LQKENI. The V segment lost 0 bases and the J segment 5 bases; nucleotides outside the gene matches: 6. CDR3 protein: CASSPPHRGSNEQYF. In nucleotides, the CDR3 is TGTGCCAGCTCACCACCGCACAGGGGGTCCAACGAGCAGTACTTC.

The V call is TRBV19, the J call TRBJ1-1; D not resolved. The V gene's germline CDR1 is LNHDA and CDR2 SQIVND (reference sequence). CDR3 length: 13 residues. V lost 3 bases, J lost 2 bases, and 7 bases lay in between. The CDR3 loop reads CASSMTPNTEAFF. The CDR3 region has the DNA TGTGCCAGTAGTATGACACCTAACACTGAAGCTTTCTTT.

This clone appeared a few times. CDR3 sequence reads: CASSLVGGGNYGYTF. The DNA of the CDR3 is TGTGCCAGCAGCTTAGTGGGCGGGGGAAACTATGGCTACACCTTC. The chain combines TRBV7-2 with TRBJ1-2, with D tentatively TRBD1 (5 bases). The V end was cut by 1 base, the J end by 2 bases, with 11 bases between. Per germline, CDR1 SGHTA and CDR2 FQGNSA. The CDR3 has 15 residues.

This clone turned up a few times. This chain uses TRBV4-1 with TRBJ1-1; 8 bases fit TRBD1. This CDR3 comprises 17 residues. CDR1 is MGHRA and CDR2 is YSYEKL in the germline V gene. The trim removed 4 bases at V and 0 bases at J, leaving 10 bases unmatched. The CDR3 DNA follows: TGCGCCAGCAGCCGAACCGGGACAGGAGACATGAACACTGAAGCTTTCTTT. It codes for CASSRTGTGDMNTEAFF.

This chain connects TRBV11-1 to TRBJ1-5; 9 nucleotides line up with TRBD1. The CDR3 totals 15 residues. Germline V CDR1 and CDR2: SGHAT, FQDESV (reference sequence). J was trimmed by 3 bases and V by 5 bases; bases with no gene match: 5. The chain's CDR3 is CASSPGTGNNQPQHF. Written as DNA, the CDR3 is TGTGCCAGCAGCCCAGGGACAGGGAACAATCAGCCCCAGCATTTT.

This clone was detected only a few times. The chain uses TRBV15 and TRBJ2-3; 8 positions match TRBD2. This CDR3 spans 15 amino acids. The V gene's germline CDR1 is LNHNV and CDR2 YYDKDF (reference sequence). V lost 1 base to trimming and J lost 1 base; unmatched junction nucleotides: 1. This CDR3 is CATSRVGGGTDTQYF. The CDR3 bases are TGTGCCACCAGCAGAGTCGGGGGGGGCACAGATACGCAGTATTTT. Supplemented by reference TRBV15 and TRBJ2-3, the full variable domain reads DAMVIQNPRYQVTQFGKPVTLSCSQTLNHNVMYWYQQKSSQAPKLLFHYYDKDFNNEADTPDNFQSRRPNTSFCFLDIRSPGLGDTAMYLCATSRVGGGTDTQYFGPGTRLTVL.

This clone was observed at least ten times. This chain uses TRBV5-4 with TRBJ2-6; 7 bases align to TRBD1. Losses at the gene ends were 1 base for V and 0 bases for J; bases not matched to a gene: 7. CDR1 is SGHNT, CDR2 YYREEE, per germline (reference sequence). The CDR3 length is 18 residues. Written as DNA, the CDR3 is TGTGCCAGCAGCTTGCCAACGGGACAGTCCTCTGGGGCCAACGTCCTGACTTTC. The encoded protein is CASSLPTGQSSGANVLTF.

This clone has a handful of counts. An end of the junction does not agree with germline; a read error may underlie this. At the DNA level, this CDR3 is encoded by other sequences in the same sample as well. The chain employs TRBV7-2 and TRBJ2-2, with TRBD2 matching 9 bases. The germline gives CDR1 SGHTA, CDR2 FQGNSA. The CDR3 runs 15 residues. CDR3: CASSLAGARTGELFF. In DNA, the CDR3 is TGTGCCAGCAGTTTAGCGGGGGCGCGGACCGGGGAGCTGTTTTTT.